The 25 T cell receptor beta chains listed next were all sequenced from one sample in a study of T cells in Graves' hyperthyroidism and ophthalmopathy. Researchers took RNA transcripts and amplified the TCR beta CDR3 regions from them. Using the HTBI primer set, a first-round RT-PCR was run on the TCR CDR3. TCRdb redid the calling of the multiplex PCR reads with MiXCR, one entry per CDR3 protein. The sample carries about half a million distinct CDR3 sequences, less than 20% recorded once. Sample: blood. These receptor sequences come from a man between 40 and 49 years old with Graves' ophthalmopathy.

The chain is built from TRBV5-1 and TRBJ2-1; no firm D call. The V end lost 5 bases, the J end lost 6 bases, and 9 bases lay between the germline ends. The CDR3 is 12 amino acids. The germline V gene has CDR1 SGHRS and CDR2 YFSETQ. CDR3 nucleotides: TGCGCCAGCAGGGAAGGATTCAATGAGCAGTTCTTC. Its translation: CASREGFNEQFF.

In its sample, this clonotype was seen once. The chain is built from TRBV4-3 and TRBJ2-3, with D perhaps given as TRBD1 or TRBD2 (5 bases each). CDR3 size: 16 residues. V was cut by 0 bases and J by 2 bases, with 12 bases left in between. Germline V gene lookup returns CDR1 LGHNA and CDR2 YSLEER. CDR3 sequence (DNA): TGCGCCAGCAGCCAAGAGTCTCGGGGCCCCACAGATACGCAGTATTTT. Translated: CASSQESRGPTDTQYF.

This clonotype was counted many times. The V call is TRBV5-6, the J call TRBJ1-2; possibly TRBD1 for D (5 bases). The CDR3 sequence is 14 residues long. CDR1 SGHDT and CDR2 YYEEEE come from the germline V gene. V was pared by 3 bases and J by 1 base, with 10 bases between. The CDR3: CASSSGAGNYGYTF. CDR3 in DNA: TGTGCCAGCAGCTCTGGGGCGGGTAACTATGGCTACACCTTC.

This clonotype was seen at least ten times. V is TRBV6-1 and J is TRBJ1-1; D might be TRBD1 (6 bases). The CDR3 runs 13 residues. Trimming stripped 2 bases from V and 8 bases from J, with 12 bases between. Germline CDR1 and CDR2: MNHNS and SASEGT. CDR3 protein: CASSETGMWEAFF. As DNA, the CDR3 is TGTGCCAGCAGTGAAACAGGGATGTGGGAAGCTTTCTTT.

This clonotype turned up a few times. The chain combines TRBV10-3 with TRBJ1-6; D is undetermined. Trimming took 5 bases from V and 7 from J, leaving 9 bases between them. Germline V gives CDR1 ENHRY, CDR2 SYGVKD. There are 13 residues in the CDR3. The CDR3 bases are TGTGCCATCAGTCCCACCGGGAATTCACCCCTCCACTTT. It translates to CAISPTGNSPLHF.

This clonotype showed up many times. This chain joins TRBV28 and TRBJ2-7; maybe TRBD2 (7 bases). The CDR3 length is 18 residues. The germline V gene has CDR1 MDHEN and CDR2 SYDVKM. V was trimmed by 2 bases and J by 0 bases, leaving 20 bases between them. CDR3 residues: CASSLPGGGGALSYEQYF. CDR3 DNA: TGTGCCAGCAGTTTACCTGGGGGCGGGGGAGCCCTCTCCTACGAGCAGTACTTC.

The chain employs TRBV28 and TRBJ1-2; D is uncertain. With 5 bases removed from V and 2 bases from J, the gap between germline ends came to 15 bases. Germline V gene sequence: CDR1 MDHEN, CDR2 SYDVKM. This CDR3 contains 15 residues. CDR3 protein: CASSTRHLVNYGYTF. Written as DNA, the CDR3 is TGTGCCAGCAGTACGAGACACCTTGTCAACTATGGCTACACCTTC.

This clonotype came up many times. V usage is TRBV6-5 and J usage is TRBJ2-7; no clear D. The germline V gene encodes CDR1 MNHEY and CDR2 SVGAGI. V gave up 0 bases and J gave up 2 bases, with 8 bases separating them. This CDR3 spans 14 amino acids. The CDR3 is CASSYSLTAYEQYF. DNA of the CDR3: TGTGCCAGCAGTTACTCGTTGACGGCCTACGAGCAGTACTTC.

This clonotype appeared a few times. The gene calls are TRBV7-9 and TRBJ2-7; 8 bases are shared with TRBD1. Unmatched junction bases numbered 11, after V lost 5 bases and J lost 2 bases. Germline CDR1 is SEHNR and CDR2 is FQNEAQ (reference sequence). The CDR3 runs 16 residues. The CDR3: CASSPRGPGQAYEQYF. CDR3 coding DNA: TGTGCCAGCAGCCCCAGGGGACCGGGACAGGCCTACGAGCAGTACTTC.

As for this clonotype: A much bigger clone sits one base away, suggesting this may be a read error. The genes are TRBV6-1 and TRBJ2-3; D is ambiguous. Trimming left V 4 bases short and J 1 base short, with 15 bases between. CDR1 is MNHNS, CDR2 SASEGT, per germline. The CDR3 is made up of 16 amino acids. CDR3 region: CASSVPRRSGTDTQYF. The DNA for the CDR3 is TGTGCCAGCAGTGTCCCACGTAGGTCTGGCACAGATACGCAGTATTTT.

V usage is TRBV20-1 and J usage is TRBJ2-3, with a tentative D call TRBD2 (5 bases). The V end was cut by 0 bases, the J end by 0 bases, with 10 bases between. CDR1 and CDR2 from the germline V gene are DFQATT and SNEGSKA (reference sequence). The length of the CDR3 is 15 residues. The CDR3 nucleotides read TGCAGTGCTAGAGATAGAAGCGGAAGCACAGATACGCAGTATTTT. Translation gives CSARDRSGSTDTQYF.

This clonotype turned up a few times. The gene calls are TRBV5-1 and TRBJ2-1, with TRBD2 matching over 10 bases. Germline CDR1 and CDR2: SGHRS and YFSETQ. This CDR3 is built from 15 residues. The J segment lost 4 bases and the V segment lost 4 bases, leaving 5 bases of the junction unmatched. The CDR3 protein is CASSPLAGFYNEQFF. The CDR3 DNA follows: TGCGCCAGCAGCCCACTAGCGGGATTTTACAATGAGCAGTTCTTC.

A few counts support this clonotype. This chain connects TRBV19 to TRBJ1-1; D unresolved. Germline CDR1 is LNHDA and CDR2 is SQIVND (reference sequence). The ends were cut back, 7 bases at V and 5 bases at J, with 11 bases in the middle. The CDR3 spans 12 residues. The CDR3 nucleotides read TGTGCCAGTATCTCACGGGGTACTGAAGCTTTCTTT. Protein product: CASISRGTEAFF.

This clonotype was counted between two and nine times. The CDR3 loop reads CASSFLGMSNEKLFF. For the CDR3, the DNA is TGCGCCAGCAGCTTTCTGGGGATGTCTAATGAAAAACTGTTTTTT. The rearrangement uses TRBV5-1 and TRBJ1-4; no clear D. V shed 2 bases and J shed 3 bases, with 11 bases lying between them. Germline V gene sequence: CDR1 SGHRS, CDR2 YFSETQ. This CDR3 spans 15 amino acids. The variable domain in full, completed from reference TRBV5-1 and TRBJ1-4, reads KAGVTQTPRYLIKTRGQQVTLSCSPISGHRSVSWYQQTPGQGLQFLFEYFSETQRNKGNFPGRFSGRQFSNSRSEMNVSTLELGDSALYLCASSFLGMSNEKLFFGSGTQLSVL.

This clonotype has ten or more counts. The V and J genes are TRBV5-1 and TRBJ2-1; D unclear. Trimming removed 3 bases at V and 0 bases at J, with 16 bases between. Germline assignment: CDR1 SGHRS and CDR2 YFSETQ. The CDR3 contains 17 residues. CDR3 sequence (DNA): TGCGCCAGCAGCTCGTCCGTGGTGGGCGACTCCTACAATGAGCAGTTCTTC. Its protein product is CASSSSVVGDSYNEQFF.

A few counts support this clonotype. V gene TRBV15 combines with J gene TRBJ1-1; TRBD1 matches 7 bases. The CDR3 covers 15 residues. Germline lookup yields CDR1 LNHNV and CDR2 YYDKDF (reference sequence). Trimming at V came to 2 bases and at J to 6 bases, leaving 9 bases not matched to a gene. CDR3 sequence (DNA): TGTGCCACCAGCAGATTTCCAGACAGGGCCCCTGAAGCTTTCTTT. Encoded protein: CATSRFPDRAPEAFF.

The J gene is TRBJ2-2, the V gene TRBV19; 9 bases are shared with TRBD2. This CDR3 has 16 residues. CDR1 and CDR2 (germline): LNHDA, SQIVND (reference sequence). The ends lost 10 bases at V and 4 bases at J; junction bases unmatched: 13. The CDR3 protein is CAISRGLAGPTGELFF. The CDR3 nucleotides are TGTGCCATCAGCCGGGGGCTAGCGGGACCCACCGGGGAGCTGTTTTTT.

J is TRBJ2-1 and V is TRBV7-3; 9 bases fit TRBD1. The CDR3 spans 14 residues. V trimming: 10 bases; J trimming: 6 bases; junction bases outside the gene matches: 10. Germline lookup yields CDR1 SGHTA and CDR2 FQGTGA. The CDR3 sequence: CAKLTQGALNEQFF. For the CDR3, the DNA is TGTGCCAAACTCACACAGGGGGCTCTCAATGAGCAGTTCTTC.

This clonotype turned up a few times. This chain joins TRBV15 and TRBJ1-2, with TRBD1 identical over 10 bases. From germline, CDR1 is LNHNV and CDR2 YYDKDF (reference sequence). This CDR3 is built from 17 residues. The V gene end was trimmed by 0 bases and the J gene end by 5 bases; junction bases not matched to a gene: 9. CDR3 in DNA: TGTGCCACCAGCAGAGATTACGGGACAGGGGCAGGGTATGGCTACACCTTC. This encodes CATSRDYGTGAGYGYTF.

At least ten counts were recorded for this clonotype. V gene TRBV11-2 combines with J gene TRBJ1-1; tentatively, D is TRBD1 (5 bases). V gave up 0 bases and J gave up 10 bases, with 15 bases separating them. This CDR3 has 14 residues. The germline V gene has CDR1 SGHAT and CDR2 FQNNGV. The CDR3, as DNA: TGTGCCAGCAGCTTAGATCTAGGGACCCTGGGAGCTTTCTTT. Translated: CASSLDLGTLGAFF.

This clonotype has a handful of counts. CDR3 nucleotides: TGCGCCAGCAGCCTTTATCCTAGCGGTAGCTCCTACAATGAGCAGTTCTTC. Translated: CASSLYPSGSSYNEQFF. J is TRBJ2-1 and V is TRBV5-1, with 7 positions matching TRBD2. CDR1 SGHRS and CDR2 YFSETQ come from the germline V gene. Trimming took 4 bases from V and 0 from J; bases not matched to a gene: 10. The CDR3 is made up of 17 amino acids.

In this sample, this clonotype turned up many times. This chain links TRBV2 with TRBJ2-5; no firm D call. CDR3 length: 12 residues. Germline-derived CDR1 and CDR2 are SNHLY and FYNNEI. The ends were cut back, 2 bases at V and 5 bases at J, with 6 bases in the middle. The DNA of the CDR3 is TGTGCCAGCAGTGAATGGTGGGAGACCCAGTACTTC. Translated: CASSEWWETQYF.

This clonotype was seen ten or more times. V gene TRBV28 combines with J gene TRBJ2-1; TRBD2 agrees at 12 bases. This CDR3 region has 15 residues. Germline values: CDR1 MDHEN, CDR2 SYDVKM. The trim removed 3 bases at V and 8 bases at J, leaving 5 bases unmatched. The CDR3, as DNA: TGTGCCAGCAGTTTGCTAGCGGGAGGGCCACATGAGCAGTTCTTC. Amino acids: CASSLLAGGPHEQFF.

In its sample, this clonotype was seen many times. The chain recombines TRBV2 with TRBJ2-3; D call uncertain. V shed 2 bases and J shed 1 base, with 10 bases lying between them. The germline gives CDR1 SNHLY, CDR2 FYNNEI. The CDR3 runs 15 residues. The CDR3 loop reads CASSELGLGTDTQYF. In nucleotides, the CDR3 is TGTGCCAGCAGTGAACTGGGGTTAGGCACAGATACGCAGTATTTT.

There are many counts of this clonotype. The chain recombines TRBV11-2 with TRBJ2-1, with TRBD2 as a possible D gene (6 bases). This CDR3 has 14 amino acids. V was clipped by 3 bases and J by 7 bases, with 13 bases between them. Looked up from germline, CDR1 is SGHAT and CDR2 is FQNNGV. The CDR3 region is CASSFLTRGNEQFF. The CDR3 DNA reads as TGTGCCAGCAGCTTTTTAACACGGGGGAATGAGCAGTTCTTC.